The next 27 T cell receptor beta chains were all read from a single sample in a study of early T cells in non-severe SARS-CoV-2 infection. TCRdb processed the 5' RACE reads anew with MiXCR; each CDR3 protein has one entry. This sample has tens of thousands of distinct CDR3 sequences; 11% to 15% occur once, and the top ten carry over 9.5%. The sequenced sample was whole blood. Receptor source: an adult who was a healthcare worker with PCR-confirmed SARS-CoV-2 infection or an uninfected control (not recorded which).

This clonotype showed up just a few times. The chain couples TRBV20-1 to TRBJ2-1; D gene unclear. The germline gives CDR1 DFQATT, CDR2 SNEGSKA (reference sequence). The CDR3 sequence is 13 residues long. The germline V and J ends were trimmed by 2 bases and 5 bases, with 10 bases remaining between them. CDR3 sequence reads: CSARNRLDNEQFF. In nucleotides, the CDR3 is TGCAGTGCTAGAAACAGACTGGACAATGAGCAGTTCTTC.

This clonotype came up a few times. CDR3 DNA: TGTGCCAGCAGCCGGGAACTCCAGGGGGCGCGAACTAATGAAAAACTGTTTTTT. Residues: CASSRELQGARTNEKLFF. J is TRBJ1-4 and V is TRBV7-6; TRBD1 matches 8 bases. Germline-derived CDR1 and CDR2 are SGHVS and FNYEAQ. This CDR3 is built from 18 residues. The V gene end was trimmed by 5 bases and the J gene end by 1 base; junction bases not matched to a gene: 12.

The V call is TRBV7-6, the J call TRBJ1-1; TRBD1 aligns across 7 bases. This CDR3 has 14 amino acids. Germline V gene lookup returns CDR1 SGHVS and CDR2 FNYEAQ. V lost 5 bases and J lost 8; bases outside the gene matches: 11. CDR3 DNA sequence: TGTGCCAGCAGCCCGAGACAGGGATGGAAAGAAGCTTTCTTT. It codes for CASSPRQGWKEAFF.

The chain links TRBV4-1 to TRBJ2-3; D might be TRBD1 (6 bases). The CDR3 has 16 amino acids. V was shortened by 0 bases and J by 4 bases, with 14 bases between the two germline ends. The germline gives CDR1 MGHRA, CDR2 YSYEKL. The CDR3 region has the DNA TGCGCCAGCAGCCAAGAGTGGCAGGGGAGCGCAGATACGCAGTATTTT. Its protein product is CASSQEWQGSADTQYF.

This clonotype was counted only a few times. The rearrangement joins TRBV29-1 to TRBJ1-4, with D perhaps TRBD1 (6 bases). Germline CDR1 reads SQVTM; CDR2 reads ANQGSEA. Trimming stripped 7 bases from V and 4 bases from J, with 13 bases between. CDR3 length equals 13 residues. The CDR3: CSAGQRLNEKLFF. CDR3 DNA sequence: TGCAGCGCCGGACAGAGACTTAATGAAAAACTGTTTTTT.

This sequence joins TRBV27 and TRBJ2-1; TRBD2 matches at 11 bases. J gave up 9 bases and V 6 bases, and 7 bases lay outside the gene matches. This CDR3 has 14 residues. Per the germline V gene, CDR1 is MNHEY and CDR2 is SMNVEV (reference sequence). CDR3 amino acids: CASRTLAGVSEQFF. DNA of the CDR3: TGTGCCAGCAGGACACTAGCGGGGGTTAGTGAGCAGTTCTTC.

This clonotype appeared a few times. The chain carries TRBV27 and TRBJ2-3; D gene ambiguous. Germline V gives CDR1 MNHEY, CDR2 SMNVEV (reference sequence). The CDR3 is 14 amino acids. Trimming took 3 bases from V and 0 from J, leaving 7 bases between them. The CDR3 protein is CASSFSSSTDTQYF. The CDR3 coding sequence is TGTGCCAGCAGTTTCTCCTCTAGCACAGATACGCAGTATTTT.

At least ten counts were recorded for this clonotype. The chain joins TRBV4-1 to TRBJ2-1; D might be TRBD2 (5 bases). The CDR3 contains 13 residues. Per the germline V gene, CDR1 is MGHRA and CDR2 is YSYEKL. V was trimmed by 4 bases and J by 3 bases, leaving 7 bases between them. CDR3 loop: CASSPRDYNEQFF. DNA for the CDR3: TGCGCCAGCAGCCCTCGGGACTACAATGAGCAGTTCTTC.

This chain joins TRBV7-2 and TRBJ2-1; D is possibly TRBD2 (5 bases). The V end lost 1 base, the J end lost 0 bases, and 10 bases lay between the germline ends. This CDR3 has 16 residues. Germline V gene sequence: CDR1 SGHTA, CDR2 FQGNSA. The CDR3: CASSLVSGGSYNEQFF. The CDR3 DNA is TGTGCCAGCAGCTTAGTCTCTGGAGGCTCCTACAATGAGCAGTTCTTC.

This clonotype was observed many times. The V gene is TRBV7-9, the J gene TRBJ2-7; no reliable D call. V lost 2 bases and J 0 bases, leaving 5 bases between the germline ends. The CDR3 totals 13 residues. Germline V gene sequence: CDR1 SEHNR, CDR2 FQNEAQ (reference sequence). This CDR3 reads CASSLLTSYEQYF. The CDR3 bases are TGTGCCAGCAGCTTACTCACCTCCTACGAGCAGTACTTC.

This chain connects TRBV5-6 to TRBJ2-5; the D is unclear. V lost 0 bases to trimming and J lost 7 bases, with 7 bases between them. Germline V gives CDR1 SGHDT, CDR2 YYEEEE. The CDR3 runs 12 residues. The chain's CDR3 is CASSLGPRTQYF. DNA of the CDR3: TGTGCCAGCAGCTTGGGACCGCGGACCCAGTACTTC.

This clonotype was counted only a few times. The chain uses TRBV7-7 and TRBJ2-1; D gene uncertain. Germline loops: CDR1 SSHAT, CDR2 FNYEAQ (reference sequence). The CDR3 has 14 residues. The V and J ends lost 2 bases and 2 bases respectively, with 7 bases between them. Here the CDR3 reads CASSLSLAYNEQFF. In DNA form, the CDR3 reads TGTGCCAGCAGCTTAAGTCTAGCCTACAATGAGCAGTTCTTC.

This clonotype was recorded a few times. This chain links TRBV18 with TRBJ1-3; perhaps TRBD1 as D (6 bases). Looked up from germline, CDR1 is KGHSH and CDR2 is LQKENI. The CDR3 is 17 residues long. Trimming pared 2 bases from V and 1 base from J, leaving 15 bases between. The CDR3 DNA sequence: TGTGCCAGCTCACCAGTTTCAGGGGAGAGGTCTGGAAACACCATATATTTT. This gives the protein CASSPVSGERSGNTIYF. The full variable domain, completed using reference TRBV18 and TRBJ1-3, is NAGVMQNPRHLVRRRGQEARLRCSPMKGHSHVYWYRQLPEEGLKFMVYLQKENIIDESGMPKERFSAEFPKEGPSILRIQQVVRGDSAAYFCASSPVSGERSGNTIYFGEGSWLTVV.

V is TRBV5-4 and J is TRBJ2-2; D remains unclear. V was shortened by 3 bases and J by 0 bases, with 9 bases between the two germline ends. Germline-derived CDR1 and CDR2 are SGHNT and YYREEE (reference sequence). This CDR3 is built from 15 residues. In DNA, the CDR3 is TGTGCCAGCAGCTCGGACGGAGCGAACACCGGGGAGCTGTTTTTT. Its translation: CASSSDGANTGELFF. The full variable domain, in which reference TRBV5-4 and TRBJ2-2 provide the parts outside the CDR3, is ETGVTQSPTHLIKTRGQQVTLRCSSQSGHNTVSWYQQALGQGPQFIFQYYREEENGRGNFPPRFSGLQFPNYSSELNVNALELDDSALYLCASSSDGANTGELFFGEGSRLTVL.

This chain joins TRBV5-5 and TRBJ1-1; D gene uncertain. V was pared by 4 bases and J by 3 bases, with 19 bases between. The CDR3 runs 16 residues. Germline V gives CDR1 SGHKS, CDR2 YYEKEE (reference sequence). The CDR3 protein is CASSPSQRATDTEAFF. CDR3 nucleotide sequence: TGTGCCAGCAGCCCAAGTCAGAGGGCGACGGACACTGAAGCTTTCTTT.

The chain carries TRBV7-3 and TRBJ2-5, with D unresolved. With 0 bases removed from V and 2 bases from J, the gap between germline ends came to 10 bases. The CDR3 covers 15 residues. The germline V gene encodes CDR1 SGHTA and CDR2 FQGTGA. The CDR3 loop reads CASSLTGQSQETQYF. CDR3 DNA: TGTGCCAGCAGCTTAACAGGGCAGTCACAAGAGACCCAGTACTTC.

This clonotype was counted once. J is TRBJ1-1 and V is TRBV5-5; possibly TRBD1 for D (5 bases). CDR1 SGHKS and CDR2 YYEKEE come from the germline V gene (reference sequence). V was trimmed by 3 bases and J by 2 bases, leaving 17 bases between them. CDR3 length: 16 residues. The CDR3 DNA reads TGTGCCAGCAGCTGGAGATATCGGGGGGTAAACACTGAAGCTTTCTTT. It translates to CASSWRYRGVNTEAFF.

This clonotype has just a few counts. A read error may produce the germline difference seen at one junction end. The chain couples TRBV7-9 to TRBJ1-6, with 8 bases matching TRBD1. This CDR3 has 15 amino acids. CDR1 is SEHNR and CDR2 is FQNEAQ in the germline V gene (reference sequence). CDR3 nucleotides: TGTGCCAGCAGCCCATCGGACAGGGTTGATTCACCCCTCCATTTT. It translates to CASSPSDRVDSPLHF.

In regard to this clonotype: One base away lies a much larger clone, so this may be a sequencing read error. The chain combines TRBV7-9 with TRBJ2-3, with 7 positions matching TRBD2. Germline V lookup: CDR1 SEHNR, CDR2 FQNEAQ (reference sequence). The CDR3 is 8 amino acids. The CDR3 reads CVSREEDF. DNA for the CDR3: TGTGTCAGCCGGGAGGAGGATTTT. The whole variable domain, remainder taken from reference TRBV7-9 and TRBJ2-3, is DTGVSQNPRHKITKRGQNVTFRCDPISEHNRLYWYRQTLGQGPEFLTYFQNEAQLEKSRLLSDRFSAERPKGSFSTLEIQRTEQGDSAMYLCVSREEDFGPGTRLTVL.

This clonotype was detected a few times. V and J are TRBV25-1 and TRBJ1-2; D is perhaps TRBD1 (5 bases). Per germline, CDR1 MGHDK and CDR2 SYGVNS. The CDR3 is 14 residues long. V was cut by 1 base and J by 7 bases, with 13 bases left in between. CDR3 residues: CASSESYGGPGYTF. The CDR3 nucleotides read TGTGCCAGCAGTGAATCATATGGGGGACCTGGCTACACCTTC.

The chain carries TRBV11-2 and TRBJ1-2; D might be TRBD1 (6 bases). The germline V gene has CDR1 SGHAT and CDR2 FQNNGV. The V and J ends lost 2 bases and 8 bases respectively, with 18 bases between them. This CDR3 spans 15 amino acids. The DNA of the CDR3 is TGTGCCAGCAGCTTACCTCCGCCGGGGGCGGGAGGCTACACCTTC. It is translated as CASSLPPPGAGGYTF.

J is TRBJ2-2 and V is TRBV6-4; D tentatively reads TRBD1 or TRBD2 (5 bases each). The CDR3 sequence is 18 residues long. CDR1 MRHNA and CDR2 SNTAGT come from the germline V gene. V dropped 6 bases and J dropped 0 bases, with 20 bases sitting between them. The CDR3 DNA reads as TGTGCCAGCAGGGAACTTTCGGGACCGACCACGAACACCGGGGAGCTGTTTTTT. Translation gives CASRELSGPTTNTGELFF.

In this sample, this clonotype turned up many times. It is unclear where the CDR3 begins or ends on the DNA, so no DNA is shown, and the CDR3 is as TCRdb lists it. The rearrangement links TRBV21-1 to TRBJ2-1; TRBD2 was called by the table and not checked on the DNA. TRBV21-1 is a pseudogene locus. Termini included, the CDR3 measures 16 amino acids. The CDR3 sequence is CASSKVGAGAHNEQFF.

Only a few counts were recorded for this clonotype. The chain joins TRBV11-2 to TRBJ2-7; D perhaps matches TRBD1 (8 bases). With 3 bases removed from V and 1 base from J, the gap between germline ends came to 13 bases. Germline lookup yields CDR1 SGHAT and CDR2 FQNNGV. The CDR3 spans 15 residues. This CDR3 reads CASSFDRGGSYEQYF. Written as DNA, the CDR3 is TGTGCCAGCAGCTTCGACAGGGGAGGGTCCTACGAGCAGTACTTC.

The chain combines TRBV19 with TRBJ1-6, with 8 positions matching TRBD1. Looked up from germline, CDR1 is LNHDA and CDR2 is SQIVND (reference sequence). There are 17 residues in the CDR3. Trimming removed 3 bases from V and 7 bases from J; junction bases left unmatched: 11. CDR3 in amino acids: CASSMSRDRFGNSPLHF. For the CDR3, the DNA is TGTGCCAGTAGTATGTCCCGGGACAGGTTCGGCAATTCACCCCTCCACTTT.

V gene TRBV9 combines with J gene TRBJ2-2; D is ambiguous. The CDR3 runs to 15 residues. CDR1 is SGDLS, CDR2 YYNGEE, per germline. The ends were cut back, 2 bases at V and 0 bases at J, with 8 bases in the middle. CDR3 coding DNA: TGTGCCAGCAGCGTTACCATAGCGAACACCGGGGAGCTGTTTTTT. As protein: CASSVTIANTGELFF.

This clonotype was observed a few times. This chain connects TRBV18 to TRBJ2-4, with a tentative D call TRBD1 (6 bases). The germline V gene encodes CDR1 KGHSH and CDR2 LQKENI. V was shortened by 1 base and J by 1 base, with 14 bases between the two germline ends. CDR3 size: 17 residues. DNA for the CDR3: TGTGCCAGCTCACCACTTGGGGGCCCGGAGGCCAAAAACATTCAGTACTTC. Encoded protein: CASSPLGGPEAKNIQYF.